The sample holds many counts of the clone carrying this TCR beta chain. No antigen is known for it. The sample is drawn from a study of Graves' ophthalmopathy and Graves' hyperthyroidism. The diagnosis combined clinical symptoms, thyroxine, TRAb, thyroid ultrasound and orbital computed tomography scans. TCR beta CDR3 regions were amplified from RNA transcripts. HTBI primers primed a first-round RT-PCR, and a second-round multiplex PCR followed. A single record per CDR3 protein comes from TCRdb applying MiXCR to the multiplex PCR reads. This table holds some 370,000 distinct CDR3 sequences, approximately 18% found once. V was pared by 2 bases and J by 1 base, with 5 bases of the junction left unmatched. The CDR3 contains 15 residues. Germline-derived CDR1 and CDR2 are PRHDT and FYEKMQ (reference sequence). General study findings and limits: Appearing in blood as well were most expanded thyroid clonotypes above 0.001 frequency.

This clonotype was obtained from an adult woman with stable Graves' hyperthyroidism. The V and J genes are TRBV13 and TRBJ2-7; 7 bases map to TRBD2. Specimen: peripheral blood. DNA of the CDR3: TGTGCCAGCAGCTTACGCGGGAGCCCTTCCTACGAGCAGTACTTC. This gives the protein CASSLRGSPSYEQYF.